This TCR beta chain was profiled in a study of shared clonotypes between healthy human individuals. Across the study: CD4 naive and memory got three plates each, CD8 naive two, CD8 memory one. Notes on the study in general: Of the naive CD4 clonotypes, about 5.4% were shared across several donors.

Regarding this clone: Its antigen is unidentified.

Per the germline V gene, CDR1 is GTSNPN and CDR2 is SVGIG (reference sequence). V was clipped by 4 bases and J by 9 bases; unmatched bases: 17. The CDR3 covers 16 residues. Profiled with immunoSEQ multiplex PCR; TCRdb holds only in-frame clones, not every one. This table holds roughly 2 million clones, more than 90% found once. The sequenced material came from naive CD4+ T cells sorted from blood. Subset indicated: CD45RA+ positively selected. The sequence was obtained from a man between 18 and 29 years old in good health. This chain joins TRBV30 and TRBJ2-1; 8 nucleotides line up with TRBD2. The CDR3 protein is CAWTFGRGHPRGEQFF. CDR3 DNA: TGTGCCTGGACCTTCGGGAGGGGTCATCCGCGGGGTGAGCAGTTCTTC. Complete variable domain (other parts from reference TRBV30 and TRBJ2-1): SQTIHQWPATLVQPVGSPLSLECTVEGTSNPNLYWYRQAAGRGLQLLFYSVGIGQISSEVPQNLSASRPQDRQFILSSKKLLLSDSGFYLCAWTFGRGHPRGEQFFGPGTRLTVL.